What follows are 11 T cell receptor beta chains derived from one specimen sequenced in a study of naive and memory T cell subsets. Study-wide findings and caveats: Especially in CD8 cells, naive repertoires contained a few larger clonotypes, possibly CD45RA-re-expressing memory cells.

An equimolar mix of two oligonucleotides served as the beta constant-region primer for TRBC1 and TRBC2. Nested alpha and beta constant-region primers with the SP2 primer drove four PCR rounds on ligated cDNA. Each CDR3 protein is one row after TCRdb ran MiXCR on the UMI-ligation and nested PCR reads. The sample lists over 110,000 distinct CDR3 sequences, roughly a fifth seen once, with 0.55% to 0.75% in the top ten. Antigens for these TCRs are unknown. The specimen was naive CD8+ T cells from blood. The source of these receptors is a human donor in good health.

This clonotype was picked up a small number of times. The gene calls are TRBV4-1 and TRBJ1-2; no definite D call. In germline, CDR1 is MGHRA, CDR2 YSYEKL. This CDR3 has 15 amino acids. Trimming left V 3 bases short and J 5 bases short, with 16 bases between. CDR3 nucleotides: TGCGCCAGCAGCCAGACACTGGACGGACCATATGGCTACACCTTC. Protein product: CASSQTLDGPYGYTF.

This rearrangement joins TRBV28 to TRBJ2-3, with TRBD2 as a possible D gene (5 bases). The CDR3 is made up of 16 amino acids. V was pared by 4 bases and J by 2 bases, with 16 bases between. Per germline, CDR1 MDHEN and CDR2 SYDVKM. CDR3 DNA sequence: TGTGCCAGCAGTTCCCGGAGGTCTCTTCTCACAGATACGCAGTATTTT. Its protein product is CASSSRRSLLTDTQYF.

The gene calls are TRBV19 and TRBJ2-1, with TRBD2 matching 12 bases. Unmatched junction bases numbered 3, after V lost 3 bases and J lost 3 bases. The CDR3 spans 16 residues. CDR1 LNHDA and CDR2 SQIVND come from the germline V gene (reference sequence). The CDR3 nucleotides are TGTGCCAGTAGTATGCGACTAGCGGGAGTCTACAATGAGCAGTTCTTC. Protein product: CASSMRLAGVYNEQFF.

The V gene is TRBV7-9, the J gene TRBJ2-7, with D possibly being TRBD1 (6 bases). CDR1 and CDR2 (germline): SEHNR, FQNEAQ (reference sequence). The V end lost 1 base, the J end lost 5 bases, and 9 bases lay between the germline ends. The CDR3 contains 13 residues. The CDR3 sequence is CASSLDAGDEQYF. The CDR3 nucleotides are TGTGCCAGCAGCTTAGACGCAGGGGACGAGCAGTACTTC.

This clonotype came up a few times. The rearrangement links TRBV19 to TRBJ2-3; no firm D call. The CDR3 covers 13 residues. V was trimmed by 7 bases and J by 1 base, leaving 9 bases between them. The germline gives CDR1 LNHDA, CDR2 SQIVND (reference sequence). For the CDR3, the DNA is TGTGCCAGTACGTACGACCGCACAGATACGCAGTATTTT. It is translated as CASTYDRTDTQYF.

This clonotype was seen only a few times. The V gene is TRBV12-5, the J gene TRBJ2-3, with D perhaps being TRBD1 or TRBD2 (5 bases each). The CDR3 extends over 14 amino acids. In germline, CDR1 is LGHNT, CDR2 FRNRAP. The V end was cut by 7 bases, the J end by 3 bases, with 14 bases between. The CDR3 loop is CASAQGGSTDTQYF. CDR3 DNA: TGTGCTAGTGCCCAGGGCGGGTCTACAGATACGCAGTATTTT.

This clonotype was seen a handful of times. The chain recombines TRBV20-1 with TRBJ2-7, with TRBD1 matching 8 bases. The CDR3 spans 12 residues. Germline V gene data show CDR1 as DFQATT and CDR2 as SNEGSKA (reference sequence). V shed 4 bases, J shed 5 bases, and the junction held 4 bases outside the gene matches. In nucleotides, the CDR3 is TGCAGTGCTAAATACAGGGGGAACGAGCAGTACTTC. This encodes CSAKYRGNEQYF.

This clonotype was counted only a few times. The gene calls are TRBV7-9 and TRBJ2-5, with TRBD1 matching 11 bases. This CDR3 spans 16 amino acids. The germline V gene has CDR1 SEHNR and CDR2 FQNEAQ (reference sequence). The J segment lost 0 bases and the V segment lost 4 bases, leaving 4 bases of the junction unmatched. Written as DNA, the CDR3 is TGTGCCAGCAGCTCTCGGGACAGGGGGTACCAAGAGACCCAGTACTTC. Protein: CASSSRDRGYQETQYF.

This clonotype has a handful of counts. This chain connects TRBV6-5 to TRBJ2-3; 9 bases map to TRBD1. The germline gives CDR1 MNHEY, CDR2 SVGAGI. V lost 3 bases, J lost 3 bases, and 4 bases stayed unmatched. CDR3 length equals 15 residues. CDR3 bases: TGTGCCAGCAGTTATGGGACAGGGTTAACAGATACGCAGTATTTT. Residues: CASSYGTGLTDTQYF.

The CDR3 DNA is TGTGCCACATCTAGCGGCGACTACAATGAGCAGTTCTTC. Translated: CATSSGDYNEQFF. This chain links TRBV24-1 with TRBJ2-1, with 7 bases identical to TRBD2. The CDR3 consists of 13 residues. V lost 10 bases and J lost 3; bases outside the gene matches: 5. Germline loops: CDR1 KGHDR, CDR2 SFDVKD.

The table lists this clonotype with a few counts. The rearrangement joins TRBV29-1 to TRBJ2-7; TRBD1 might be the D (5 bases). This CDR3 comprises 12 residues. V was pared by 4 bases and J by 2 bases, with 9 bases between. Germline V lookup: CDR1 SQVTM, CDR2 ANQGSEA. CDR3 region: CSVVDNAYEQYF. CDR3 bases: TGCAGCGTTGTGGACAATGCCTACGAGCAGTACTTC.